The present TCR beta chain was sequenced within a study of human T cells and chemical hapten exposure. Time point here: pre-sensitization, week 0. Treatment described: therapeutic diphenylcyclopropenone sensitization with weekly scalp DPC. The J segment lost 5 bases and the V segment lost 6 bases, leaving 5 bases of the junction unmatched. This CDR3 spans 13 amino acids. One entry per CDR3 protein results from TCRdb running MiXCR on the RACE reads. This sample carries 35,000 to 50,000 distinct CDR3 sequences, under 12% of them seen once, and the ten largest clones take roughly 6.2%. This clonotype appeared a few times. Its specificity is not known. The study, taken as a whole, reports: The formation of large CDR3 similarity clusters by expanded TCRs significantly exceeded that of controls.

The chain couples TRBV12-3 or TRBV12-4 to TRBJ1-1; 8 bases are a match to TRBD1. The source was whole blood, collected in connection with sensitization to the hapten diphenylcyclopropenone (DPC). This receptor was identified in a man aged 25 to 45 with alopecia areata. Some clones in this sample may be carry-over from other donors' samples. The CDR3 DNA reads TGTGCCAGCAGCTTGCACAGGGGGACTGAAGCTTTCTTT. Its protein product is CASSLHRGTEAFF.